The 15 T cell receptor beta chains below were found in one sample sequenced in a study of T cells in Graves' hyperthyroidism and ophthalmopathy. Amplification targeted TCR beta CDR3 regions from RNA transcripts. The primer set for the first-round RT-PCR of the TCR CDR3 was HTBI. TCRdb reanalysed the multiplex PCR reads using MiXCR and keeps one entry per CDR3 protein. The table has around 490,000 distinct CDR3 sequences, about 20% seen once. The sample consisted of blood. These receptors were taken from a man aged 40-55 years with Graves' ophthalmopathy.

The chain links TRBV6-2 or TRBV6-3 to TRBJ1-3; D uncertain. CDR1 and CDR2 from the germline V gene are MNHEY and SVGEGT. V was shortened by 4 bases and J by 2 bases, with 3 bases between the two germline ends. CDR3 length: 12 amino acids. The CDR3 here is CASSSTGNTIYF. The CDR3 DNA sequence: TGTGCCAGCAGTTCTACTGGAAACACCATATATTTT.

The chain employs TRBV19 and TRBJ1-5; D not certain. CDR1 LNHDA and CDR2 SQIVND come from the germline V gene (reference sequence). The CDR3 extends over 15 amino acids. The V and J ends lost 3 bases and 1 base respectively, with 10 bases between them. CDR3 region: CASSIFGRSNQPQHF. CDR3 nucleotide sequence: TGTGCCAGTAGTATTTTCGGCAGGAGCAATCAGCCCCAGCATTTT.

This sequence joins TRBV20-1 and TRBJ2-5; TRBD2 matches at 9 bases. V lost 3 bases, J lost 5 bases, and 13 bases stayed unmatched. The CDR3 has 16 amino acids. In germline, CDR1 is DFQATT, CDR2 SNEGSKA (reference sequence). The CDR3 DNA follows: TGCAGTGCTAGCCCTCGGGTCGCGGGGGGGGAGGAGACCCAGTACTTC. Translated: CSASPRVAGGEETQYF.

This clonotype occurred many times. The gene calls are TRBV7-2 and TRBJ1-3; no clear D. V was trimmed by 1 base and J by 2 bases, leaving 6 bases between them. This CDR3 region has 14 residues. CDR1 SGHTA and CDR2 FQGNSA come from the germline V gene. DNA for the CDR3: TGTGCCAGCAGCTTAGGCAGCACTGGAAACACCATATATTTT. Translation: CASSLGSTGNTIYF.

This rearrangement joins TRBV18 to TRBJ2-5; D is unresolved. Per the germline V gene, CDR1 is KGHSH and CDR2 is LQKENI. This CDR3 comprises 15 residues. V was trimmed by 3 bases and J by 5 bases, leaving 16 bases between them. The CDR3 DNA reads as TGTGCCAGCTCACCCATTGGTCCCTCGGAGGAGACCCAGTACTTC. Translated, it gives CASSPIGPSEETQYF.

This clonotype showed up just a few times. The chain carries TRBV6-1 and TRBJ2-5, with 7 bases identical to TRBD2. The CDR3 contains 14 residues. With 6 bases clipped from V and 4 bases from J, the junction kept 8 bases outside the gene matches. From germline, CDR1 is MNHNS and CDR2 SASEGT. The CDR3 is CASSPLAASETQYF. The CDR3 nucleotides read TGTGCCAGCAGCCCCCTAGCGGCCTCAGAGACCCAGTACTTC.

The chain recombines TRBV6-1 with TRBJ1-5; unclear D gene. The CDR3 totals 13 residues. Trimming shortened V by 10 bases and J by 0 bases, and 10 bases separated the two germline ends. Germline-derived CDR1 and CDR2 are MNHNS and SASEGT. Here the CDR3 DNA reads TGTGCCACCCAGGTTTTTAGCAATCAGCCCCAGCATTTT. Its protein product is CATQVFSNQPQHF.

This clonotype showed up just a few times. The J gene is TRBJ2-7, the V gene TRBV27, with 7 bases matching TRBD2. The CDR3 consists of 15 residues. The V gene end was trimmed by 3 bases and the J gene end by 2 bases; junction bases not matched to a gene: 7. Germline V lookup: CDR1 MNHEY, CDR2 SMNVEV (reference sequence). This chain's CDR3 is CASSFSSGYTYEQYF. The CDR3 DNA follows: TGTGCCAGCAGTTTTTCTAGCGGATACACCTACGAGCAGTACTTC.

This clonotype has ten or more counts. The V call is TRBV18, the J call TRBJ2-7; no reliable D call. Germline CDR1 reads KGHSH; CDR2 reads LQKENI. Between the trimmed V and J ends, which lost 3 bases and 4 bases, there was a span of 10 bases. The CDR3 extends over 13 amino acids. The CDR3: CASSPSMGYEQYF. The CDR3 DNA sequence: TGTGCCAGCTCACCGAGTATGGGGTACGAGCAGTACTTC.

This clonotype has at least ten counts. V usage is TRBV20-1 and J usage is TRBJ2-3, with 8 positions matching TRBD2. This CDR3 contains 14 residues. The V segment lost 3 bases and the J segment 4 bases; nucleotides outside the gene matches: 6. Germline lookup yields CDR1 DFQATT and CDR2 SNEGSKA (reference sequence). The chain's CDR3 is CSARRSGGPDTQYF. The CDR3, as DNA: TGCAGTGCTAGGAGGAGCGGGGGCCCAGATACGCAGTATTTT.

V is TRBV7-9 and J is TRBJ2-5, with D possibly being TRBD2 (5 bases). Germline lookup yields CDR1 SEHNR and CDR2 FQNEAQ (reference sequence). This CDR3 comprises 16 residues. Trimming shortened V by 4 bases and J by 0 bases, and 15 bases separated the two germline ends. CDR3 nucleotide sequence: TGTGCCAGCAGCTACGCGCAAAGACTATACCAAGAGACCCAGTACTTC. This gives the protein CASSYAQRLYQETQYF.

As to this clonotype: This may stem from a read error, because a much larger clone lies one nucleotide away. The V call is TRBV14, the J call TRBJ1-2; D may be TRBD1 (6 bases). This CDR3 comprises 13 residues. Trimming took off 7 bases at V and 8 bases at J, with 17 bases between the two ends. Germline loops: CDR1 SGHDN, CDR2 FVKESK. CDR3 sequence reads: CASNRSQGSGYTF. The CDR3, as DNA: TGTGCCAGCAACCGTTCACAGGGAAGCGGCTACACCTTC.

This clonotype was recorded many times. The chain is built from TRBV7-2 and TRBJ2-7; D unresolved. V was cut by 0 bases and J by 2 bases, with 8 bases left in between. The CDR3 is 14 amino acids. Germline lookup yields CDR1 SGHTA and CDR2 FQGNSA. This chain's CDR3 is CASSLALEPYEQYF. The CDR3 DNA sequence: TGTGCCAGCAGCTTAGCTCTCGAGCCCTACGAGCAGTACTTC.

The chain recombines TRBV20-1 with TRBJ2-7, with D hard to call. Germline V gene data show CDR1 as DFQATT and CDR2 as SNEGSKA (reference sequence). Trimming shortened V by 0 bases and J by 1 base, and 7 bases separated the two germline ends. The CDR3 sequence is 13 residues long. CDR3 DNA: TGCAGTGCTAGAGAATCAGAATCCTACGAGCAGTACTTC. Protein: CSARESESYEQYF.

This clonotype has at least ten counts. The chain joins TRBV7-2 to TRBJ2-3, with 9 bases identical to TRBD2. V lost 0 bases, J lost 8 bases, and 6 bases stayed unmatched. This CDR3 has 15 residues. Germline CDR1 SGHTA, CDR2 FQGNSA. The CDR3 nucleotides are TGTGCCAGCAGCTTAGCTAGCGGGGGTTCCACTACGCAGTATTTT. The encoded protein is CASSLASGGSTTQYF. Full variable domain (outside the CDR3, taken from reference TRBV7-2 and TRBJ2-3): GAGVSQSPSNKVTEKGKDVELRCDPISGHTALYWYRQSLGQGLEFLIYFQGNSAPDKSGLPSDRFSAERTGGSVSTLTIQRTQQEDSAVYLCASSLASGGSTTQYFGPGTRLTVL.